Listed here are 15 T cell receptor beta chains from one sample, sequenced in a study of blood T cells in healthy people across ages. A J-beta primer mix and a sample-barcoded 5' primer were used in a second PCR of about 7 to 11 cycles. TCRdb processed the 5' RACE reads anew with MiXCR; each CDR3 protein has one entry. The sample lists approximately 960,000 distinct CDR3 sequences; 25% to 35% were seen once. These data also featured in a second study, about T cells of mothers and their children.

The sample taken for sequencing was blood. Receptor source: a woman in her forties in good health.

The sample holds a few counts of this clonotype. The CDR3 loop is CASSYPGLAETQYF. CDR3 sequence (DNA): TGTGCCAGCAGCTACCCGGGACTAGCGGAGACCCAGTACTTC. The chain couples TRBV7-9 to TRBJ2-5; 10 bases align to TRBD2. Germline-derived CDR1 and CDR2 are SEHNR and FQNEAQ (reference sequence). V lost 4 bases to trimming and J lost 5 bases; unmatched junction nucleotides: 4. The CDR3 is 14 amino acids.

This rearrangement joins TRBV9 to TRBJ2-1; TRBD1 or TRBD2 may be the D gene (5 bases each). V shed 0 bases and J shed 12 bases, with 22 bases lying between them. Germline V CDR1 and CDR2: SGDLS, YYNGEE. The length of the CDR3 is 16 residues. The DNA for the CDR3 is TGTGCCAGCAGCGTAGGGACCTCACGCCGAGGGGATGGGCAGTTCTTC. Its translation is CASSVGTSRRGDGQFF.

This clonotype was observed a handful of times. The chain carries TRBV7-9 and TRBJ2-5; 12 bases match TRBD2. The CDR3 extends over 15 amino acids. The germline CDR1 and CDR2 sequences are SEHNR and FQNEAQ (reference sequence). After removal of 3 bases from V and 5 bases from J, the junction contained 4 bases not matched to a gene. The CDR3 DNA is TGTGCCAGCAGCTTCGGACTAGCGGGGAGCGAGACCCAGTACTTC. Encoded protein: CASSFGLAGSETQYF.

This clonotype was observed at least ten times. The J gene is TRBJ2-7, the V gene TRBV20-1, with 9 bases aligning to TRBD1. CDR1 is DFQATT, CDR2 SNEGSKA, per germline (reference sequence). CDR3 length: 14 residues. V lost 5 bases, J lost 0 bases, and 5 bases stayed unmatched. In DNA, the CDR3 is TGCAGTGCTCCCGACAGGGGGTACTCCTACGAGCAGTACTTC. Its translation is CSAPDRGYSYEQYF.

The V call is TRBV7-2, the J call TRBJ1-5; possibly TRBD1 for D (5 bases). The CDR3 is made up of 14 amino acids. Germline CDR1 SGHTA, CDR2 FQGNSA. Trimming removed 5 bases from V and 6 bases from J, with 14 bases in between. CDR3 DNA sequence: TGTGCCAGCAGCACCTTCACGGGACCTCAGCCCCAGCATTTT. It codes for CASSTFTGPQPQHF.

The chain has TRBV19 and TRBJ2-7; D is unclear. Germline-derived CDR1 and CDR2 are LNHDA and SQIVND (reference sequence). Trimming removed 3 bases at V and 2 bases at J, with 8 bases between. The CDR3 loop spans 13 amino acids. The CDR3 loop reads CASSIKAAYEQYF. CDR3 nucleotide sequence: TGTGCCAGTAGTATTAAGGCGGCCTACGAGCAGTACTTC.

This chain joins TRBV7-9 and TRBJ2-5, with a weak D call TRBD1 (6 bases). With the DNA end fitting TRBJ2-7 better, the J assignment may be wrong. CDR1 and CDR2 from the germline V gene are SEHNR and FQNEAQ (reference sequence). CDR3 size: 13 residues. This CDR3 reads CASSGDRRYEQYF. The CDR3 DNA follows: TGTGCCAGCAGCGGTGACAGGCGCTACGAGCAGTACTTC.

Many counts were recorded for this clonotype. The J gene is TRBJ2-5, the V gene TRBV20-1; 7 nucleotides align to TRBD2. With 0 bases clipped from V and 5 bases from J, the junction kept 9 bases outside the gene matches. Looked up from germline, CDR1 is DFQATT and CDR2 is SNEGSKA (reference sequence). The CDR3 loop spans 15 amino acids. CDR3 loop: CSARDGGGKSETQYF. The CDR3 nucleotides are TGCAGTGCTAGAGATGGCGGGGGAAAGTCGGAGACCCAGTACTTC.

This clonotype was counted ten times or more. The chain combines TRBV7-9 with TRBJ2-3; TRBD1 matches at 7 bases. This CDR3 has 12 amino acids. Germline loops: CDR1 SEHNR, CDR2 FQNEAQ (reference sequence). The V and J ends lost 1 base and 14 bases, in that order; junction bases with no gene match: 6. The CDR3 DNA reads TGTGCCAGCAGCTTAGAGAAAGGGGGCGCGTATTTT. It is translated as CASSLEKGGAYF.

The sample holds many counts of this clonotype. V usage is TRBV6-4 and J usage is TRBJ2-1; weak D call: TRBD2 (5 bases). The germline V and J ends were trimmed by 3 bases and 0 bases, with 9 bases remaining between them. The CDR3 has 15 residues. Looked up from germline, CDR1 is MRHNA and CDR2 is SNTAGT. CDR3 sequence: CASSDSGSSYNEQFF. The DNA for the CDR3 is TGTGCCAGCAGTGATTCGGGAAGCTCCTACAATGAGCAGTTCTTC.

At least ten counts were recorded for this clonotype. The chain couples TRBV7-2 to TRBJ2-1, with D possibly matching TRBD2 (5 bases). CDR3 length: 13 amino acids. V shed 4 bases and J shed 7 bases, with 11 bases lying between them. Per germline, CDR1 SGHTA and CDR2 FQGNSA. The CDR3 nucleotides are TGTGCCAGCAGCTCCCTAGCTCTTAATGAGCAGTTCTTC. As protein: CASSSLALNEQFF.

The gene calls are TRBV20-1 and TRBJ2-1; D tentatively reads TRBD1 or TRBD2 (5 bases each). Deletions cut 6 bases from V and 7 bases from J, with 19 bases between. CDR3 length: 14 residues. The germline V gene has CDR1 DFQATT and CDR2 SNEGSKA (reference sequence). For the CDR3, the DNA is TGCAGTGCCCCTCCTCCGGGGCCAGGGAATGAGCAGTTCTTC. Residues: CSAPPPGPGNEQFF.

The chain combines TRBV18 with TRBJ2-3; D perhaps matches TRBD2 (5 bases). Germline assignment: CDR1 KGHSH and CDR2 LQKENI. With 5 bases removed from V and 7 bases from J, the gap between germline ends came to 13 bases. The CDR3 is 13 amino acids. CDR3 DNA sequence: TGTGCCAGCTCAGGGCCCGGGGATAATACGCAGTATTTT. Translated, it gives CASSGPGDNTQYF.

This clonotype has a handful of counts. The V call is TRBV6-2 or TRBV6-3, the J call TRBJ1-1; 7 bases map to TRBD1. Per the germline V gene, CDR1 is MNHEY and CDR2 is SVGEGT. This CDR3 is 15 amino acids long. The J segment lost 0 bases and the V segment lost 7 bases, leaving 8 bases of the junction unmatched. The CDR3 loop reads CASTSLGQMNTEAFF. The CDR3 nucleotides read TGTGCCAGCACTTCCTTGGGACAGATGAACACTGAAGCTTTCTTT.

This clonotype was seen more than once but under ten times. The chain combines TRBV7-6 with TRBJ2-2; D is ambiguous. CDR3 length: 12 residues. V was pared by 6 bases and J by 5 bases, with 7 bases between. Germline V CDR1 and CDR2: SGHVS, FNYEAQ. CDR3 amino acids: CASRPGTGELFF. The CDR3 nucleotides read TGTGCCAGCAGACCTGGAACCGGGGAGCTGTTTTTT. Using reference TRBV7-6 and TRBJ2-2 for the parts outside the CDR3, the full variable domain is GAGVSQSPRYKVTKRGQDVALRCDPISGHVSLYWYRQALGQGPEFLTYFNYEAQQDKSGLPNDRFSAERPEGSISTLTIQRTEQRDSAMYRCASRPGTGELFFGEGSRLTVL.